The rows below give T cell receptor beta chains drawn from one sample of a study of human CD8 memory T cell subsets. From the 5' RACE reads, TCRdb lists one entry per CDR3 protein and no DNA. In all, the sample yields fewer than 6,500 distinct CDR3 sequences. The sequencing input was CD8+ T cells from PBMCs. These receptors were obtained from a human donor in good health. CDR3s include the opening cysteine and the closing phenylalanine or tryptophan. Clone size, where shown, is once, few, many, or a class for clones that have expanded.

TRBJ2-1	.	TRBV7-3	CASSLRGSGNNEQFF
TRBJ2-7	medium-sized	TRBV28	CASSFDRAYEQYF
TRBJ2-2	.	TRBV6-2/TRBV6-3	CASSKGLLTGELFF
TRBJ2-7	medium-sized	TRBV5-1	CASSSAGVDEYF
TRBJ2-2	.	TRBV7-9	CASSSPDRGPGELFF
TRBJ1-1	medium-sized	TRBV7-9	CASGGDPNTEAFF
TRBJ2-7	.	TRBV10-2	CASKEGSREQYF
TRBJ2-7	medium-sized	TRBV5-1	CASSLRDREYEQYF
TRBJ2-7	.	TRBV20-1	CSVGTESSYEQYF
TRBJ2-1	.	TRBV5-1	CASSLGRLMAQFF
TRBJ2-7	.	TRBV7-8	CASLGDGVSYEQYF
TRBJ2-3	.	TRBV29-1	CSGRDSQIRTDTQYF
TRBJ2-7	.	TRBV11-2	CASSLGGDHYEQYF
TRBJ2-1	.	TRBV10-1	CASSASQSWEQFF
TRBJ1-1	.	TRBV5-6	CASSLALDTEAFF
TRBJ2-7	.	TRBV29-1	CSVRGAGDEQYF
TRBJ2-7	.	TRBV7-6	CASSLGQEYEQYF
TRBJ2-1	.	TRBV28	CASSSGIYNEQFF
TRBJ2-3	.	TRBV12-5	CASGSGQGGLDTQYF
TRBJ2-1	medium-sized	TRBV29-1	CSPVAGGSDEQFF
TRBJ1-4	.	TRBV28	CASSLGQGVTNEKLFF
TRBJ1-2	.	TRBV12-3/TRBV12-4	CASSPTGLRYGYTF
TRBJ2-5	.	TRBV28	CASSISGLAGVSETQYF
TRBJ2-7	.	TRBV7-8	CASSLTGRSYEQYF
TRBJ2-1	.	TRBV19	CASSAGTGNTYNEQFF
TRBJ2-7	.	TRBV5-6	CASSHPPGTADFEQYF
TRBJ2-1	.	TRBV20-1	CSARPPGRAEQFF
TRBJ1-2	.	TRBV28	CASSPPWGANYGYTF
TRBJ2-2	.	TRBV3-1	CASSLLGGANTGELFF
TRBJ1-2	medium-sized	TRBV28	CASSLLVRDRNGYTF
TRBJ1-1	.	TRBV28	CASSFPGGTAPLGAFF
TRBJ2-1	.	TRBV27	CASSQMGSSYNEQFF
TRBJ1-4	.	TRBV28	CASSSRGGGEKLFF
TRBJ2-1	medium-sized	TRBV29-1	CSVEEDLGAGEQFF
TRBJ1-1	medium-sized	TRBV28	CASSFRGIATEAFF
TRBJ1-2	medium-sized	TRBV29-1	CSVSDGNYGYTF
TRBJ1-5	.	TRBV4-1	CASSQDRQGYNQPQHF
TRBJ2-7	.	TRBV20-1	CSASWQGNEQYF
TRBJ1-2	.	TRBV20-1	CSARLDSVGYGYTF
TRBJ2-3	.	TRBV24-1	CATSDVAGGADTQYF
TRBJ2-1	medium-sized	TRBV6-5	CASTGQWNEQFF
TRBJ2-7	.	TRBV27	CASSLNRDEQYF
TRBJ2-1	.	TRBV9	CASSVGGFPNEQFF
TRBJ2-1	medium-sized	TRBV28	CASSLYGGSYNEQFF
TRBJ2-7	.	TRBV15	CATSRAPRQDYEQYF
TRBJ2-5	.	TRBV9	CASSVGGPKSTQYF
TRBJ2-7	.	TRBV28	CASSLPGASEQYF
TRBJ2-1	.	TRBV9	CASRGNGEQFF
TRBJ2-1	medium-sized	TRBV2	CASSEWVAGNNEQFF